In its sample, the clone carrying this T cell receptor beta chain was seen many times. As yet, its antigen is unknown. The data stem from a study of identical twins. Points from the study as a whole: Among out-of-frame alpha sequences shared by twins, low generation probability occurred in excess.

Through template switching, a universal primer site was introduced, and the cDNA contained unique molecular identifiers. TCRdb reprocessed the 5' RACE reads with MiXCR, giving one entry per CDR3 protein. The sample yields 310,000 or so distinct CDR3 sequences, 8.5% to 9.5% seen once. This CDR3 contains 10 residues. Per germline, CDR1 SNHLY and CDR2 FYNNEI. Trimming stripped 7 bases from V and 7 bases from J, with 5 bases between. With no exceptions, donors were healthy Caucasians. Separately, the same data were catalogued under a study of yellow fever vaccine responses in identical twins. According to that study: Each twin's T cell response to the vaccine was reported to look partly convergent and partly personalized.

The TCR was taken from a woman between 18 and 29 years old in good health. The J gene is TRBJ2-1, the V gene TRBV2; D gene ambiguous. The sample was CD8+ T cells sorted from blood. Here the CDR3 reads CASIGNEQFF. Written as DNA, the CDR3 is TGTGCCAGCATCGGGAATGAGCAGTTCTTC.